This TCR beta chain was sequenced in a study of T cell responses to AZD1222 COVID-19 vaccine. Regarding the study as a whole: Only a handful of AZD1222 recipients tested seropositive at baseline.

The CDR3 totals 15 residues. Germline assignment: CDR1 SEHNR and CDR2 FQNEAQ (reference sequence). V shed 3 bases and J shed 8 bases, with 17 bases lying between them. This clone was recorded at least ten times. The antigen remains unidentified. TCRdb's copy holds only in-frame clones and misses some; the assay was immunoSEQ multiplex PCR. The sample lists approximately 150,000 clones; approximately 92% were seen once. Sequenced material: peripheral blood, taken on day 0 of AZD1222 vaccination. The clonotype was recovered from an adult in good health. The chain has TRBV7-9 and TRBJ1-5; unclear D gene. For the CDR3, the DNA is TGTGCCAGCAGCTTCCCCTCAGGTTTGTCCGAGCCCCAGCATTTT. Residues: CASSFPSGLSEPQHF. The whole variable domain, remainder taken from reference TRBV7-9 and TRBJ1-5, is DTGVSQNPRHKITKRGQNVTFRCDPISEHNRLYWYRQTLGQGPEFLTYFQNEAQLEKSRLLSDRFSAERPKGSFSTLEIQRTEQGDSAMYLCASSFPSGLSEPQHFGDGTRLSIL.